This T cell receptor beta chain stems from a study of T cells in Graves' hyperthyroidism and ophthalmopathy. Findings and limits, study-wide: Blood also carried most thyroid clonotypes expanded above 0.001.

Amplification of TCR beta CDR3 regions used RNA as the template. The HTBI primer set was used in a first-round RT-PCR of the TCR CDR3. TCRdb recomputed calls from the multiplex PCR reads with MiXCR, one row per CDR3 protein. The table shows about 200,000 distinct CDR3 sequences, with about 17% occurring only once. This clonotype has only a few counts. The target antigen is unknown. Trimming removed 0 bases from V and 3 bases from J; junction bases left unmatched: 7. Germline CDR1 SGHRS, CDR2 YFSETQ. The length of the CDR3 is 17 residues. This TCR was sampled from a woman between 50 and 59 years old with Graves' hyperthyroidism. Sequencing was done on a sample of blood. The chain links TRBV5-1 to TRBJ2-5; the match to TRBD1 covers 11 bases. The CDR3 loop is CASSLALRTGGEETQYF. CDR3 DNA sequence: TGCGCCAGCAGCTTGGCCCTGAGGACAGGGGGCGAAGAGACCCAGTACTTC.